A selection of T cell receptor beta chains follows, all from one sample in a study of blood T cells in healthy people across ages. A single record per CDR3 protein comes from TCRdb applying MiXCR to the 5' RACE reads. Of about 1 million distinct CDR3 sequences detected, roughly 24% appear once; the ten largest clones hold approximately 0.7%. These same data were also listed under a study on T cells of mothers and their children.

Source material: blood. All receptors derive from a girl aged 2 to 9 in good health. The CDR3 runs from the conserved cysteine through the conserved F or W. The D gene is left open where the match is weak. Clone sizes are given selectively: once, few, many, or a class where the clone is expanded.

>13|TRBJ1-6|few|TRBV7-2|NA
TGTGCCAGCAGTCTGATCAGTGTTCCTGCCCTCCACTTT
CASSLISVPALHF
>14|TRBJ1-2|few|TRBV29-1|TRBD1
TGCAGCGCCGCTCCCGGGACAGGGGAGGAAGGCTACACCTTC
CSAAPGTGEEGYTF
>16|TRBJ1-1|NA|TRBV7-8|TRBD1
TGTGCCAGCAGCTTAGGAGGCAGGGGGCTGGGCACTGAAGCTTTCTTT
CASSLGGRGLGTEAFF
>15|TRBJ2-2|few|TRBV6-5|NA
TGTGCCAGCAGCCTGGTGGGACTCTACACCGGGGAGCTGTTTTTT
CASSLVGLYTGELFF
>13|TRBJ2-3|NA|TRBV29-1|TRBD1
TGCAGCGTTCTCGGGGACAGGGAAGATACGCAGTATTTT
CSVLGDREDTQYF
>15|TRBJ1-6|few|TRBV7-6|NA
TGTGCCAGCAGCTTAGGAGAGGAGGGAAATTCACCCCTCCACTTT
CASSLGEEGNSPLHF
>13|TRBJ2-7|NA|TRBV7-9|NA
TGTGCCAGCAGCAATTGGGGGGAGTACGAGCAGTACTTC
CASSNWGEYEQYF
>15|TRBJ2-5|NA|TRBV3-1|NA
TGTGCCAGCAGCCAAGTAGGTCAGGAGATGGGGACCCAGTACTTC
CASSQVGQEMGTQYF
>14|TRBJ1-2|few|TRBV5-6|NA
TGTGCCAGCAGCCCGGACACCACCAACTATGGCTACACCTTC
CASSPDTTNYGYTF
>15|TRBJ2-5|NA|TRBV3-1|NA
TGTGCCAGCAGCCATGCGGCCGGGTACCAAGAGACCCAGTACTTC
CASSHAAGYQETQYF
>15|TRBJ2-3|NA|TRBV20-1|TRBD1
TGCAGTGCTTGGGGGACAGGGAAAAGCACAGATACGCAGTATTTT
CSAWGTGKSTDTQYF
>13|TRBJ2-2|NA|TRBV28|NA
TGTGCCAGCGTGGACTTATCCACCGGGGAGCTGTTTTTT
CASVDLSTGELFF
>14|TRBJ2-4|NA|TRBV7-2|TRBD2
TGTGCCAGCAGCTTAAGGACTAGCGACCTTTCCCGGTACTTC
CASSLRTSDLSRYF
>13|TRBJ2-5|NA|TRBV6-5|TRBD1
TGTGCCAGCAGTCAGGGGGTATACGAGACCCAGTACTTC
CASSQGVYETQYF
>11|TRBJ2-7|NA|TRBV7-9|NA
TGTGCCAGCAGCAGTATGGACGAGCAGTACTTC
CASSSMDEQYF
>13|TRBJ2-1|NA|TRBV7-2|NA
TGTGCCAGCAGCCGCACGAGCTACAATGAGCAGTTCTTC
CASSRTSYNEQFF
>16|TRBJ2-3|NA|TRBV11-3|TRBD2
TGTGCCAGCAGCTATGGACTAGCGGGGGACACAGATACGCAGTATTTT
CASSYGLAGDTDTQYF
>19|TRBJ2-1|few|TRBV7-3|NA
TGTGCCAGCAGCCCAAGGTCTCTAGTTACGGCGGGGAGGAGTAATGAGCAGTTCTTC
CASSPRSLVTAGRSNEQFF
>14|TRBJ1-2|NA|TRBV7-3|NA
TGTGCCAGCAGCTTAACGGAGGGATTGGGGGGCTACACCTTC
CASSLTEGLGGYTF
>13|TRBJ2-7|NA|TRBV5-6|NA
TGTGCCAGCAGCTCTGGACGGTTTTACGAGCAGTACTTC
CASSSGRFYEQYF
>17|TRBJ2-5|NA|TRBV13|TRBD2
TGTGCCAGCAGTTACGGACTAGCGGGGGTTAGTGCGGAGACCCAGTACTTC
CASSYGLAGVSAETQYF
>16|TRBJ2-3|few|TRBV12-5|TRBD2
TGTGCTAGTGGTTTGGGACTAGCGGGAGGCCCAGATACGCAGTATTTT
CASGLGLAGGPDTQYF
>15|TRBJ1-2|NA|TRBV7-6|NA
TGTGCCAGCAGCTTAGGGTCCTCATCGGACTATGGCTACACCTTC
CASSLGSSSDYGYTF
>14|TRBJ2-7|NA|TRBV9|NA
TGTGCCAGCAGCGTCGAGGGGGGGAACTACGAGCAGTACTTC
CASSVEGGNYEQYF